Here is one T cell receptor (beta chain) with its context. Its antigen is still unknown. The sample belongs to a study of CD8+CD57+ T cells in acquired aplastic anemia. Findings and caveats of the study: Researchers report that around 30 CD8+ CDR3 sequences appeared in both patients and controls.

Those patients picked for sequencing had displayed CD8+CD57+ cell expansion on flow cytometry. Patients had received no therapy at the time of blood sampling. Genomic DNA served as template for TCR beta VDJ and CDR3 profiling. TCRdb passed the reads through MiXCR, listing each CDR3 protein once. The table lists fewer than 200,000 distinct CDR3 sequences, around 48% of them singletons. V was cut by 0 bases and J by 0 bases, with 9 bases left in between. The CDR3 totals 14 residues. Germline CDR1 DFQATT, CDR2 SNEGSKA (reference sequence). Sample: sorted CD4+, CD8+, or CD8+CD57+ T cells (not recorded which) from PBMCs. The receptor comes from a human donor with aplastic anemia. This chain uses TRBV20-1 with TRBJ2-7; no clear D gene. CDR3 DNA sequence: TGCAGTGCTAGAGACAGCCTCAGCTCCTACGAGCAGTACTTC. Translating it yields CSARDSLSSYEQYF.